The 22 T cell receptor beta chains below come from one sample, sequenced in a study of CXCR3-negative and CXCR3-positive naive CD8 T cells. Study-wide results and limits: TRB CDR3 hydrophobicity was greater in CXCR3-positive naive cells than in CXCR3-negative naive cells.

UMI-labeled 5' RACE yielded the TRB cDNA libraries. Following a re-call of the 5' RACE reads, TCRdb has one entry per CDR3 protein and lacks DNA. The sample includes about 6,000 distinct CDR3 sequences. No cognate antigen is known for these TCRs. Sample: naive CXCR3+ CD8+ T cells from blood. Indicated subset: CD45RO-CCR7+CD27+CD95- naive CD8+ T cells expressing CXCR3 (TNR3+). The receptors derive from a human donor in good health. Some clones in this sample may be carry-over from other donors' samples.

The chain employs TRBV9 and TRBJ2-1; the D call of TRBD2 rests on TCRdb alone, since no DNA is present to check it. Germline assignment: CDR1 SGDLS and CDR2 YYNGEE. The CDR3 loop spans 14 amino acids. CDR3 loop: CASSGAGGLGEQFF. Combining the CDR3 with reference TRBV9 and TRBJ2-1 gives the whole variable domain DSGVTQTPKHLITATGQRVTLRCSPRSGDLSVYWYQQSLDQGLQFLIQYYNGEERAKGNILERFSAQQFPDLHSELNLSSLELGDSALYFCASSGAGGLGEQFFGPGTRLTVL.

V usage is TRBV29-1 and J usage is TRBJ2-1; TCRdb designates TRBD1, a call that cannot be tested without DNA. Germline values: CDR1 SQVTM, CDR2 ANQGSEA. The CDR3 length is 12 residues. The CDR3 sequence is CSVFGNVNEQFF.

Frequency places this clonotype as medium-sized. The CDR3 is CASFQGGGLMNTEAFF. The chain carries TRBV5-1 and TRBJ1-1; TCRdb lists TRBD1, though no DNA is available to test this call. CDR3 length: 16 residues. CDR1 is SGHRS and CDR2 is YFSETQ in the germline V gene.

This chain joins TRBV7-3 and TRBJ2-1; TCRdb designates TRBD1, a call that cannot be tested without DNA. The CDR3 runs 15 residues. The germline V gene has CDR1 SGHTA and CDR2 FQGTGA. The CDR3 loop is CASSSHPRGLNEQFF.

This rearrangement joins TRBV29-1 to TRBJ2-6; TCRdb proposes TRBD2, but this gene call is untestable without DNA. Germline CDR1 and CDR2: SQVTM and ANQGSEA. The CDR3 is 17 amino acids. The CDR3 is CSVGVGSGTSGANVLTF.

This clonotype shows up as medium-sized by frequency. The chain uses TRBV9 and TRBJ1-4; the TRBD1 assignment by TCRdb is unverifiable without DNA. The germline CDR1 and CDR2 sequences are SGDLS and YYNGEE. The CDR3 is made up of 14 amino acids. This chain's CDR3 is CASSAEGGNEKLFF.

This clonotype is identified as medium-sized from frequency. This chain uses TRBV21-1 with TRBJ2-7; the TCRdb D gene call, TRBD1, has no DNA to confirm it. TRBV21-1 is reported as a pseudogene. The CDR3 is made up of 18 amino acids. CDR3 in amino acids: CASSKLLARPREQNEQYF.

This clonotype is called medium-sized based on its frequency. This CDR3 reads CASSESAGQPGPYEQYF. The chain has TRBV2 and TRBJ2-7; the TCRdb call, TRBD1, lacks DNA for checking. CDR3 size: 17 residues. The germline V gene encodes CDR1 SNHLY and CDR2 FYNNEI.

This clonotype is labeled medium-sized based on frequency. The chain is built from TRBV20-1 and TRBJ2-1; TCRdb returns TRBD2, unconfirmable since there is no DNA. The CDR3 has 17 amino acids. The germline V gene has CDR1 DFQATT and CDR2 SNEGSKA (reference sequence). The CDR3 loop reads CSARDKRRDGSYNEQFF.

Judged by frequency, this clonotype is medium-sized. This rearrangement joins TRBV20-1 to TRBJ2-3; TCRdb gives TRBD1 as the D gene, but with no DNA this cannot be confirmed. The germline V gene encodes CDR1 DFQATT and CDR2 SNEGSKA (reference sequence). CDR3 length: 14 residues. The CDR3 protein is CSARVWDPRDTQYF.

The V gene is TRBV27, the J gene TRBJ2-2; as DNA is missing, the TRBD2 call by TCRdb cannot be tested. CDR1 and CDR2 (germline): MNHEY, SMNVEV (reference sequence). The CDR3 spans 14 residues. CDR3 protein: CASSLARATGELFF.

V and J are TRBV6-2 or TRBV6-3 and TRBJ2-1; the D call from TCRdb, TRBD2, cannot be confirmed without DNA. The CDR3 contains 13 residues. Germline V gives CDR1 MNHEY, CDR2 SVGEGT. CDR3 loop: CASSAAGGFVEFF.

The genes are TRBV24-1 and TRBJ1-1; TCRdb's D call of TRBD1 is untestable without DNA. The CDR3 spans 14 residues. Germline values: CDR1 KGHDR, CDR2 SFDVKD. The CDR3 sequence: CATTGGWMNTEAFF.

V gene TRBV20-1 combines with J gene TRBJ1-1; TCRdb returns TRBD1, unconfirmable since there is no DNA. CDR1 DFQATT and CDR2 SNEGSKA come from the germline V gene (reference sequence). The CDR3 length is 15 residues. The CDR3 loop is CSASQGAGLNTEAFF.

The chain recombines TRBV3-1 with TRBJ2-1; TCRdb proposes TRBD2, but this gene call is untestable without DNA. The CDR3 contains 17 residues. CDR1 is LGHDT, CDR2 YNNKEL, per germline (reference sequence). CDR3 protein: CASSQEGTSGGAHQQFF.

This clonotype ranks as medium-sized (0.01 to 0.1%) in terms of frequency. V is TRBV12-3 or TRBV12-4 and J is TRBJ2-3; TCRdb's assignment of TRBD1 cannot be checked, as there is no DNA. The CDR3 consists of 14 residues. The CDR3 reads CASSLPLEQDTQYF.

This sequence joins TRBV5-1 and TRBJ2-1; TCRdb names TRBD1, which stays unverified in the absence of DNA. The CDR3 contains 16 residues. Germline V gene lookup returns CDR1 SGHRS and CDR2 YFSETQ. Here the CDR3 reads CASSLAAGGAYNEQFF.

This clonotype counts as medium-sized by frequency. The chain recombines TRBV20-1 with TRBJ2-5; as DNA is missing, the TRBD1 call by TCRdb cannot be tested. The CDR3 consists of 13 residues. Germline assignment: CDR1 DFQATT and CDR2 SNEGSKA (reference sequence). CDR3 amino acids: CSVWDLRGETQYF.

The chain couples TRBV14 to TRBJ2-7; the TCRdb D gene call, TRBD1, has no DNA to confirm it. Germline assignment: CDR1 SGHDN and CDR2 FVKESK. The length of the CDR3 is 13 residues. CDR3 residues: CVSSQYRNYEQYF.

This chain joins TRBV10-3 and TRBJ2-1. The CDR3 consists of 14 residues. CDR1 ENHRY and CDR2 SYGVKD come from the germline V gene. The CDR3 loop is CAIEGESSYNEQFF.

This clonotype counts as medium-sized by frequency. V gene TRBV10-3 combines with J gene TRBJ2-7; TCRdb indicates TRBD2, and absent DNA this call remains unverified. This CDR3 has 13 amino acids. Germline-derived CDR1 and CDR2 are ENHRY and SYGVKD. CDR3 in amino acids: CAISEVGVDEQYF.

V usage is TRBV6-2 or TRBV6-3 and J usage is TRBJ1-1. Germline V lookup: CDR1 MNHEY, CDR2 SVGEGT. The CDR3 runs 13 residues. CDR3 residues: CASSYGRNTEAFF.